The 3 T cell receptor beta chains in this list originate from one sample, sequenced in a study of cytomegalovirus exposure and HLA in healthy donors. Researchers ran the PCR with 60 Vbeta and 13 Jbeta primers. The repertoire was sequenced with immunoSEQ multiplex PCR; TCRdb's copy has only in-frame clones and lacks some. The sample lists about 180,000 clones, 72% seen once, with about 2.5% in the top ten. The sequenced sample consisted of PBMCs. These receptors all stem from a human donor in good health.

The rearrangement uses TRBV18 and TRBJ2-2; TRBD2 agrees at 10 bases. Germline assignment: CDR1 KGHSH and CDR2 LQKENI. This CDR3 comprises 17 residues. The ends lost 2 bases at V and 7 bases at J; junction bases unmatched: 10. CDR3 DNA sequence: TGTGCCAGCTCACCATCGTCAGCGGGGGGGTCGATCGGGGAGCTGTTTTTT. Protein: CASSPSSAGGSIGELFF. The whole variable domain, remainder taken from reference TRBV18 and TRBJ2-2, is NAGVMQNPRHLVRRRGQEARLRCSPMKGHSHVYWYRQLPEEGLKFMVYLQKENIIDESGMPKERFSAEFPKEGPSILRIQQVVRGDSAAYFCASSPSSAGGSIGELFFGEGSRLTVL.

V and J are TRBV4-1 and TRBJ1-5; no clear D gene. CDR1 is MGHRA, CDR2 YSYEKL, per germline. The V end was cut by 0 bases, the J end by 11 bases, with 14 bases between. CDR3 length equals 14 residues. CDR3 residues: CASSQEGGREAQHF. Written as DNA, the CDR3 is TGCGCCAGCAGCCAAGAGGGAGGGAGGGAAGCCCAGCATTTT.

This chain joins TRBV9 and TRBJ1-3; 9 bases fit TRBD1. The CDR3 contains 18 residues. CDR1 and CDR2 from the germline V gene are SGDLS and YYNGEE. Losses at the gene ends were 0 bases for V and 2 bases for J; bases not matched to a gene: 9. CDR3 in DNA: TGTGCCAGCAGCGTAGCCATCGGGACAGGGAGTCCTGGAAACACCATATATTTT. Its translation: CASSVAIGTGSPGNTIYF. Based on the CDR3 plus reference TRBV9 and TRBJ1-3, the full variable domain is DSGVTQTPKHLITATGQRVTLRCSPRSGDLSVYWYQQSLDQGLQFLIQYYNGEERAKGNILERFSAQQFPDLHSELNLSSLELGDSALYFCASSVAIGTGSPGNTIYFGEGSWLTVV.